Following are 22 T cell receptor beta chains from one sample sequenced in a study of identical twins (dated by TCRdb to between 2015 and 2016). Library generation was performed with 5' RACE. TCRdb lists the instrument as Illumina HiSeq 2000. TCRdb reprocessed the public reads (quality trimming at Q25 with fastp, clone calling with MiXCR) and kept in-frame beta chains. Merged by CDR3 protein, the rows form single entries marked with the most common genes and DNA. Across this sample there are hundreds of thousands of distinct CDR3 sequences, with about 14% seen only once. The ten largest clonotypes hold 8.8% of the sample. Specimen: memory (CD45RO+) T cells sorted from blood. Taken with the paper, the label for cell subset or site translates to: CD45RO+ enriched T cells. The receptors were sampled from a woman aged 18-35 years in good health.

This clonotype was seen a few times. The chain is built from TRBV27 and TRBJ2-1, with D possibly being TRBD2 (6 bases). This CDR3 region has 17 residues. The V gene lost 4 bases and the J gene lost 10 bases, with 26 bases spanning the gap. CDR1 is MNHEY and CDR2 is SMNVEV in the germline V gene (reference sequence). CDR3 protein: CASSSYSLRLDMNEQFF. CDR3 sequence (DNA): TGTGCCAGCAGTTCCTACTCACTTCGACTAGATATGAACGAGCAGTTCTTC.

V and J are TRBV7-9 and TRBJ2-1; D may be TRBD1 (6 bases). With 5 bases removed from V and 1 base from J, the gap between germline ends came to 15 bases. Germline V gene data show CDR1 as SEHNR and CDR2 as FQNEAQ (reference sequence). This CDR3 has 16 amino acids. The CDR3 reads CASSGSQGSSYNEQFF. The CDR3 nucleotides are TGTGCCAGCAGCGGCAGTCAGGGGTCTTCCTACAATGAGCAGTTCTTC.

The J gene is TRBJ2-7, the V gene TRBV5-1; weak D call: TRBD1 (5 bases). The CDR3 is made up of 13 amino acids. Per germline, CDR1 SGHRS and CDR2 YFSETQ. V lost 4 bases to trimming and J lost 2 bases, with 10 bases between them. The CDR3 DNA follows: TGCGCCAGCAGCGGTGGACACGCCTACGAGCAGTACTTC. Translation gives CASSGGHAYEQYF.

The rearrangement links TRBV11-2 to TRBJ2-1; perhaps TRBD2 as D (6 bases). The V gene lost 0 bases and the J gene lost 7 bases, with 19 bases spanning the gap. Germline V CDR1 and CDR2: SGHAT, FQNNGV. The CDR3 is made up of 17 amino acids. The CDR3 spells CASSLDQETRSGNEQFF. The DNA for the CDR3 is TGTGCCAGCAGCTTAGACCAGGAAACCAGGAGCGGGAATGAGCAGTTCTTC.

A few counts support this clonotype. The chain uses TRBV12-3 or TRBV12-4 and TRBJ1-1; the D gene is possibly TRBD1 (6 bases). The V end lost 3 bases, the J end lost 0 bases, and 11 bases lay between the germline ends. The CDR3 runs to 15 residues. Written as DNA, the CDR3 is TGTGCCAGCAGTTTTGCGGGGGGCTTGAACACTGAAGCTTTCTTT. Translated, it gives CASSFAGGLNTEAFF.

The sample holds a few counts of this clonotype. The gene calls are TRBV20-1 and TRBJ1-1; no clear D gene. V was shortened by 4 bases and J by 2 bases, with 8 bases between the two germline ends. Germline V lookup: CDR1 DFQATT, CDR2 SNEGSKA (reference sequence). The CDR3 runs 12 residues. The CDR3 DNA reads TGCAGTGCTAAAAACAGAAACACTGAAGCTTTCTTT. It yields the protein CSAKNRNTEAFF.

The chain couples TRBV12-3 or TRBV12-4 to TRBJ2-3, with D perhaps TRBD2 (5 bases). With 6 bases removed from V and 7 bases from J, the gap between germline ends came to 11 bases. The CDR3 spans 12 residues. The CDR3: CASRRAGNTQYF. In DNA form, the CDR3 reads TGTGCCAGCAGACGGGCCGGGAATACGCAGTATTTT.

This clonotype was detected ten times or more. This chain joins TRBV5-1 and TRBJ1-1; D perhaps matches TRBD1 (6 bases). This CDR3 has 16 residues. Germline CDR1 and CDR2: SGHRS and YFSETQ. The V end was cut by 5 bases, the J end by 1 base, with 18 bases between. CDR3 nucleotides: TGCGCCAGCAGTTCACAGGGTCTCGGGCAGAACACTGAAGCTTTCTTT. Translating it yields CASSSQGLGQNTEAFF.

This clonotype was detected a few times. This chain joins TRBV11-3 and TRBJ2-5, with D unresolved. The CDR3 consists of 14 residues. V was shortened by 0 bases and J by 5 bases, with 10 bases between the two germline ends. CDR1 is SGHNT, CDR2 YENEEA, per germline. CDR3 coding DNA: TGTGCCAGCAGCTTAGAGGGTCTGGCGGAGACCCAGTACTTC. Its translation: CASSLEGLAETQYF.

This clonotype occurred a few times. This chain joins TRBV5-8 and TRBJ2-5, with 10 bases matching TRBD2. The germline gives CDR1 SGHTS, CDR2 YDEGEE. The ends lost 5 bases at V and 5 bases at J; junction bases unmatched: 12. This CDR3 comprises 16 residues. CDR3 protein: CASSHPSGGALETQYF. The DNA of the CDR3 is TGTGCCAGCAGTCATCCAAGCGGGGGGGCCCTTGAGACCCAGTACTTC.

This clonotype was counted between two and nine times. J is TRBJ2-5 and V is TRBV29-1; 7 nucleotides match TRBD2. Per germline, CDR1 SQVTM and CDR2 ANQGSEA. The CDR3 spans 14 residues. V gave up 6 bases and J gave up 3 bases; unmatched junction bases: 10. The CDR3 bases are TGCAGCGTGAGGACTAGATACGTTGAAGAGACCCAGTACTTC. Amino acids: CSVRTRYVEETQYF.

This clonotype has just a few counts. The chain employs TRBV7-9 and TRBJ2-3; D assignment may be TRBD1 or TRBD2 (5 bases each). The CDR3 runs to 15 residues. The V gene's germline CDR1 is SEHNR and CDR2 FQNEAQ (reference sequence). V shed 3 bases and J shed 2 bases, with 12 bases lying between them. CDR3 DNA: TGTGCCAGCAGCTTTACGGGACGGACCACAGATACGCAGTATTTT. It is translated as CASSFTGRTTDTQYF.

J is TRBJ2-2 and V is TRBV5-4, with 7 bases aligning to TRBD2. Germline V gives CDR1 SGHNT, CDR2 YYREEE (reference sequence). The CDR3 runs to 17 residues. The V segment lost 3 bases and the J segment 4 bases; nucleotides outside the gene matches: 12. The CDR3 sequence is CASSWGGQSRVTGELFF. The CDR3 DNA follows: TGTGCCAGCAGCTGGGGGGGTCAGTCTCGGGTCACCGGGGAGCTGTTTTTT.

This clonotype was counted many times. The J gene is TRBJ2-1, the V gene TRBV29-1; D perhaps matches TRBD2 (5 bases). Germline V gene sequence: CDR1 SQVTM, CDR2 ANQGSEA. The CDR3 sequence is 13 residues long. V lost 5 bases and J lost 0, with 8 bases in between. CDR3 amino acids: CSVFRGSYNEQFF. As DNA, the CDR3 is TGCAGCGTTTTCCGGGGCTCCTACAATGAGCAGTTCTTC.

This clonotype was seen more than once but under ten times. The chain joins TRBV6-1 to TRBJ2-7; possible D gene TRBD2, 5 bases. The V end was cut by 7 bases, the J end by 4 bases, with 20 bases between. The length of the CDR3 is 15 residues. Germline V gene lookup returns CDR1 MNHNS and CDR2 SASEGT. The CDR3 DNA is TGTGCCAGCACGGCTCGGTTCGGACTTATTTACGAGCAGTACTTC. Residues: CASTARFGLIYEQYF.

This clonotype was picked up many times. The CDR3 DNA follows: TGTGCCAGCAGTTTAGCGGGAGGTACAGATACGCAGTATTTT. Translating gives CASSLAGGTDTQYF. V gene TRBV12-3 or TRBV12-4 combines with J gene TRBJ2-3; weak D call: TRBD2 (6 bases). Trimming took off 0 bases at V and 3 bases at J, with 7 bases between the two ends. The length of the CDR3 is 14 residues.

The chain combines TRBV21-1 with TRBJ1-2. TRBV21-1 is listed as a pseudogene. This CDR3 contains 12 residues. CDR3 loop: CASSKGNYGYTF. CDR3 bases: TGTGCCAGCAGCAAAGGAAACTATGGCTACACCTTC.

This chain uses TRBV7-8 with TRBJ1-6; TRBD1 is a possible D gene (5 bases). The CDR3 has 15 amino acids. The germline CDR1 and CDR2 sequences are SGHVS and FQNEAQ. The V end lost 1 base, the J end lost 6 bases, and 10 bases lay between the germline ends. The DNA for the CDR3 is TGTGCCAGCAGCTTAGGCGGGGGGAGTAATTCACCCCTCCACTTT. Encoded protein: CASSLGGGSNSPLHF. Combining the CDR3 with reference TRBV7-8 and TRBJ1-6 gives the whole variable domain GAGVSQSPRYKVAKRGQDVALRCDPISGHVSLFWYQQALGQGPEFLTYFQNEAQLDKSGLPSDRFFAERPEGSVSTLKIQRTQQEDSAVYLCASSLGGGSNSPLHFGNGTRLTVT.

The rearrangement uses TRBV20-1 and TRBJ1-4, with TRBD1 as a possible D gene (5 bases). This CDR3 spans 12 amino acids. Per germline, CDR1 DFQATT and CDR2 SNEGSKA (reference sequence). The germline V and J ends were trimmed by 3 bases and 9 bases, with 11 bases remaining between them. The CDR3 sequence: CSASARDQKLFF. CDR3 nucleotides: TGCAGTGCTAGTGCCAGGGATCAAAAACTGTTTTTT.

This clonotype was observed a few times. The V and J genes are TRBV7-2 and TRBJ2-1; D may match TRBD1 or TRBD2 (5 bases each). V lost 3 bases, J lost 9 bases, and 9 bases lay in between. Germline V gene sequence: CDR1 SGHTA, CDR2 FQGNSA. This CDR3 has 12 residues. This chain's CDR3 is CASSFVRGEQFF. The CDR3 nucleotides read TGTGCCAGCAGCTTTGTGAGGGGTGAGCAGTTCTTC.

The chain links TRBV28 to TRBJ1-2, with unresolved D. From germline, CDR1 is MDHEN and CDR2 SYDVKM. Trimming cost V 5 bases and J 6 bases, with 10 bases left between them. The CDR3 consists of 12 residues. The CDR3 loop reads CASSPPSHGYTF. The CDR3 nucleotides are TGTGCCAGCAGTCCCCCTTCTCATGGCTACACCTTC.

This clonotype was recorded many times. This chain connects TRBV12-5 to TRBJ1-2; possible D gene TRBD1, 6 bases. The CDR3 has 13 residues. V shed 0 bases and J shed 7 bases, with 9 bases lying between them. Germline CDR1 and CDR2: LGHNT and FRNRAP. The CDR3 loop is CASGLVGGSGYTF. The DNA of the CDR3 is TGTGCTAGTGGTTTGGTTGGGGGCAGTGGCTACACCTTC. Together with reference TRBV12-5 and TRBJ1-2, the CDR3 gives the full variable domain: DARVTQTPRHKVTEMGQEVTMRCQPILGHNTVFWYRQTMMQGLELLAYFRNRAPLDDSGMPKDRFSAEMPDATLATLKIQPSEPRDSAVYFCASGLVGGSGYTFGSGTRLTVV.